A single sample gave rise to the 24 T cell receptor beta chains below, sequenced in a study of cytomegalovirus exposure and HLA in healthy donors (dated by TCRdb to about 2017). Libraries were built with the immunoSEQ multiplex PCR assay. A mixture of 60 forward primers for TCR Vbeta segments and 13 reverse primers for TCR Jbeta segments was used in the multiplex PCR. TCRdb mirrors the immuneACCESS table, restricted to in-frame sequences. Some clones are absent from its copies; in checked studies, under half trace to an unresolved V gene, and the reason for the others is unknown. Counted in this sample were under 200,000 clones; around 80% of them appeared once. The ten largest clones represent roughly 6% of the sample. The sample taken for sequencing was PBMCs. These receptors were collected from a man aged 40-50 years in good health and CMV-seropositive.

The chain joins TRBV5-4 to TRBJ1-1; a possible D gene is TRBD1 (6 bases). The V gene's germline CDR1 is SGHNT and CDR2 YYREEE (reference sequence). The V end was cut by 7 bases, the J end by 5 bases, with 15 bases between. The CDR3 covers 13 residues. The CDR3 nucleotides are TGTGCCAGCGGAGCAGGGGAAAGGACTGAAGCTTTCTTT. This sequence encodes CASGAGERTEAFF.

The rearrangement uses TRBV15 and TRBJ2-3; 9 bases are a match to TRBD2. Germline values: CDR1 LNHNV, CDR2 YYDKDF (reference sequence). The CDR3 sequence is 16 residues long. V lost 1 base, J lost 5 bases, and 7 bases stayed unmatched. CDR3 sequence: CATSRARAGGLDTQYF. For the CDR3, the DNA is TGTGCCACCAGCAGAGCTCGAGCGGGGGGCCTAGATACGCAGTATTTT. Drawing the rest from reference TRBV15 and TRBJ2-3, the complete variable domain is DAMVIQNPRYQVTQFGKPVTLSCSQTLNHNVMYWYQQKSSQAPKLLFHYYDKDFNNEADTPDNFQSRRPNTSFCFLDIRSPGLGDTAMYLCATSRARAGGLDTQYFGPGTRLTVL.

This sequence joins TRBV7-3 and TRBJ2-6; possible D gene TRBD2, 5 bases. Trimming cost V 4 bases and J 2 bases, with 12 bases left between them. CDR3 length equals 16 residues. Germline V CDR1 and CDR2: SGHTA, FQGTGA. For the CDR3, the DNA is TGTGCCAGCAGCTCGATGGGGAGAACTGGGGCCAACGTCCTGACTTTC. Protein sequence: CASSSMGRTGANVLTF.

This clone was picked up one time. This chain connects TRBV19 to TRBJ2-1, with 8 bases matching TRBD1. The J segment lost 7 bases and the V segment lost 0 bases, leaving 8 bases of the junction unmatched. The CDR3 runs 16 residues. The germline V gene encodes CDR1 LNHDA and CDR2 SQIVND (reference sequence). The CDR3 DNA sequence: TGTGCCAGTAGTATAGATGAGGCAGGGGACAGGAATGAGCAGTTCTTC. The encoded protein is CASSIDEAGDRNEQFF.

This rearrangement joins TRBV5-1 to TRBJ2-5; D is unresolved. This CDR3 contains 14 residues. Germline V CDR1 and CDR2: SGHRS, YFSETQ. Trimming removed 0 bases from V and 1 base from J, with 7 bases in between. In DNA form, the CDR3 reads TGCGCCAGCAGCTTGGGCCCGGTCCAAGAGACCCAGTACTTC. Its translation is CASSLGPVQETQYF.

The table lists this clone with a few counts. The chain employs TRBV5-1 and TRBJ2-1; TRBD1 aligns across 9 bases. Germline assignment: CDR1 SGHRS and CDR2 YFSETQ. The CDR3 runs to 14 residues. V was clipped by 1 base and J by 8 bases; unmatched bases: 4. CDR3 in amino acids: CASSLRDRVHEQFF. The CDR3, as DNA: TGCGCCAGCAGCTTGAGGGACAGGGTCCATGAGCAGTTCTTC.

The rearrangement uses TRBV29-1 and TRBJ1-2, with 11 nucleotides matching TRBD1. Germline V CDR1 and CDR2: SQVTM, ANQGSEA. Trimming at V came to 2 bases and at J to 7 bases, leaving 6 bases not matched to a gene. This CDR3 has 14 residues. In DNA, the CDR3 is TGCAGCGTTGAACCAGGACAGGGGGCGGTTGGCTACACCTTC. This encodes CSVEPGQGAVGYTF.

The chain is built from TRBV18 and TRBJ1-4; no clear D. V was clipped by 4 bases and J by 6 bases, with 18 bases between them. This CDR3 has 16 residues. Germline CDR1 KGHSH, CDR2 LQKENI. The CDR3 region is CASSRLPRLRDEKLFF. CDR3 nucleotide sequence: TGTGCCAGCTCACGACTACCCCGTCTAAGGGATGAAAAACTGTTTTTT.

The genes are TRBV5-1 and TRBJ2-5, with TRBD2 identical over 13 bases. The CDR3 has 17 residues. From germline, CDR1 is SGHRS and CDR2 YFSETQ. The V segment lost 4 bases and the J segment 4 bases; nucleotides outside the gene matches: 10. In nucleotides, the CDR3 is TGCGCCAGCAGCGAGGGACTAGCGGGGCCTCTGGGAGAGACCCAGTACTTC. Encoded protein: CASSEGLAGPLGETQYF.

The CDR3 sequence: CATSRGGGAGGYTF. The CDR3 nucleotides are TGTGCCACCAGCAGAGGGGGGGGCGCGGGTGGCTACACCTTC. The rearrangement joins TRBV15 to TRBJ1-2, with a weak D call TRBD1 (6 bases). Germline assignment: CDR1 LNHNV and CDR2 YYDKDF (reference sequence). The CDR3 totals 14 residues. The V gene lost 1 base and the J gene lost 7 bases, with 13 bases spanning the gap. The whole variable domain, remainder taken from reference TRBV15 and TRBJ1-2, is DAMVIQNPRYQVTQFGKPVTLSCSQTLNHNVMYWYQQKSSQAPKLLFHYYDKDFNNEADTPDNFQSRRPNTSFCFLDIRSPGLGDTAMYLCATSRGGGAGGYTFGSGTRLTVV.

The chain has TRBV30 and TRBJ2-5; D remains ambiguous. The CDR3 runs to 12 residues. The V end lost 0 bases, the J end lost 4 bases, and 6 bases lay between the germline ends. Germline V gene data show CDR1 as GTSNPN and CDR2 as SVGIG (reference sequence). This CDR3 reads CAWSVVSETQYF. DNA of the CDR3: TGTGCCTGGAGTGTCGTGTCAGAGACCCAGTACTTC.

This chain links TRBV29-1 with TRBJ1-4; 10 bases agree with TRBD1. The V and J ends lost 4 bases and 7 bases, in that order; junction bases with no gene match: 9. The CDR3 runs 15 residues. Germline lookup yields CDR1 SQVTM and CDR2 ANQGSEA. As DNA, the CDR3 is TGCAGCGTTGGACGGTCAGGGGACAGGGGTGAAAAACTGTTTTTT. Protein sequence: CSVGRSGDRGEKLFF.

V is TRBV2 and J is TRBJ1-3; D ambiguous. Germline V gene lookup returns CDR1 SNHLY and CDR2 FYNNEI. V was shortened by 7 bases and J by 4 bases, with 14 bases between the two germline ends. CDR3 length: 14 residues. The CDR3 here is CASTLPSGGNTIYF. CDR3 nucleotides: TGTGCCAGCACTCTTCCTTCGGGGGGAAACACCATATATTTT. Full variable domain (remainder filled in from reference TRBV2 and TRBJ1-3): EPEVTQTPSHQVTQMGQEVILRCVPISNHLYFYWYRQILGQKVEFLVSFYNNEISEKSEIFDDQFSVERPDGSNFTLKIRSTKLEDSAMYFCASTLPSGGNTIYFGEGSWLTVV.

The chain employs TRBV7-6 and TRBJ1-4; 9 nucleotides line up with TRBD1. The CDR3 has 12 amino acids. V shed 8 bases and J 8 bases; nucleotides not matched to a gene: 3. The germline V gene encodes CDR1 SGHVS and CDR2 FNYEAQ. Written as DNA, the CDR3 is TGTGCCAGCGGGGACAGGGAAGAAAAACTGTTTTTT. Protein product: CASGDREEKLFF.

The chain uses TRBV7-6 and TRBJ1-5; 12 positions agree with TRBD1. The CDR3 runs 13 residues. Unmatched junction bases numbered 3, after V lost 5 bases and J lost 10 bases. Germline CDR1 is SGHVS and CDR2 is FNYEAQ. The CDR3 bases are TGTGCCAGCAGCCGGGACAGGGGGCGACCCCAGCATTTT. It codes for CASSRDRGRPQHF.

The chain employs TRBV28 and TRBJ2-1; the D gene is possibly TRBD1 (5 bases). Germline V gene data show CDR1 as MDHEN and CDR2 as SYDVKM. The CDR3 consists of 16 residues. The ends were cut back, 2 bases at V and 6 bases at J, with 17 bases in the middle. The CDR3 sequence: CASSLNPRQGANEQFF. CDR3 sequence (DNA): TGTGCCAGCAGTTTAAATCCGCGACAAGGGGCCAATGAGCAGTTCTTC. Full variable domain (missing parts from reference TRBV28 and TRBJ2-1): DVKVTQSSRYLVKRTGEKVFLECVQDMDHENMFWYRQDPGLGLRLIYFSYDVKMKEKGDIPEGYSVSREKKERFSLILESASTNQTSMYLCASSLNPRQGANEQFFGPGTRLTVL.

This chain uses TRBV4-1 with TRBJ2-5; D perhaps matches TRBD2 (5 bases). Trimming shortened V by 3 bases and J by 1 base, and 18 bases separated the two germline ends. The CDR3 is 17 residues long. The germline CDR1 and CDR2 sequences are MGHRA and YSYEKL. DNA for the CDR3: TGCGCCAGCAGCCAGAACCCCACAGCGGCCATCCAAGAGACCCAGTACTTC. The encoded protein is CASSQNPTAAIQETQYF.

The count of this clone is one. The CDR3 loop reads CASSPQRVGTEAFF. The CDR3 nucleotides are TGTGCCAGCAGCCCCCAGAGGGTAGGGACTGAAGCTTTCTTT. The chain joins TRBV11-2 to TRBJ1-1; D gene unclear. V dropped 5 bases and J dropped 5 bases, with 15 bases sitting between them. This CDR3 spans 14 amino acids. Germline values: CDR1 SGHAT, CDR2 FQNNGV.

In this sample, this clone turned up a few times. Other DNA sequences within the sample encode an identical CDR3. The chain combines TRBV27 with TRBJ2-7; a possible D gene is TRBD2 (5 bases). The germline CDR1 and CDR2 sequences are MNHEY and SMNVEV (reference sequence). Trimming stripped 6 bases from V and 3 bases from J, with 6 bases between. The CDR3 contains 11 residues. CDR3 in amino acids: CASRRDYEQYF. The CDR3 DNA sequence: TGTGCCAGCAGGAGGGACTACGAGCAGTACTTC.

The rearrangement joins TRBV7-2 to TRBJ2-7; 8 bases align to TRBD2. The trim removed 2 bases at V and 3 bases at J, leaving 15 bases unmatched. Germline V gene sequence: CDR1 SGHTA, CDR2 FQGNSA. CDR3 length: 18 amino acids. The CDR3 DNA reads TGTGCCAGCAGCTTATCGGGATCGGTCCTAGCGGGCCACTACGAGCAGTACTTC. Translating it yields CASSLSGSVLAGHYEQYF.

The V and J genes are TRBV7-2 and TRBJ2-3; 7 nucleotides align to TRBD2. V lost 1 base to trimming and J lost 6 bases; unmatched junction nucleotides: 4. Germline V CDR1 and CDR2: SGHTA, FQGNSA. This CDR3 has 14 residues. The CDR3 nucleotides read TGTGCCAGCAGCTTAGGACTAGCCGGGGATACGCAGTATTTT. Translating it yields CASSLGLAGDTQYF.

The chain joins TRBV27 to TRBJ2-3, with TRBD2 matching 11 bases. The CDR3 has 13 amino acids. Germline CDR1 is MNHEY and CDR2 is SMNVEV (reference sequence). V was pared by 8 bases and J by 7 bases, with 5 bases of the junction left unmatched. CDR3 DNA sequence: TGTGCCAGCGGTAGCGGGGGGGGGTATACGCAGTATTTT. Protein sequence: CASGSGGGYTQYF.

The rearrangement links TRBV4-3 to TRBJ1-2; a weak D match, TRBD1 (6 bases). Germline V gene lookup returns CDR1 LGHNA and CDR2 YSLEER. This CDR3 region has 16 residues. Trimming took 2 bases from V and 0 from J, leaving 13 bases between them. The CDR3 sequence: CASSQIRGAANYGYTF. CDR3 coding DNA: TGCGCCAGCAGCCAAATCCGGGGGGCAGCTAACTATGGCTACACCTTC.

This clone was recorded only once. The chain has TRBV21-1 and TRBJ1-5. TRBV21-1 is tagged as a pseudogene. This CDR3 comprises 13 residues. The CDR3 DNA reads as TGTGCCAGCAGGTGGGGAAGGAGGCAGCCCCAGCATTTT. Translating gives CASRWGRRQPQHF.